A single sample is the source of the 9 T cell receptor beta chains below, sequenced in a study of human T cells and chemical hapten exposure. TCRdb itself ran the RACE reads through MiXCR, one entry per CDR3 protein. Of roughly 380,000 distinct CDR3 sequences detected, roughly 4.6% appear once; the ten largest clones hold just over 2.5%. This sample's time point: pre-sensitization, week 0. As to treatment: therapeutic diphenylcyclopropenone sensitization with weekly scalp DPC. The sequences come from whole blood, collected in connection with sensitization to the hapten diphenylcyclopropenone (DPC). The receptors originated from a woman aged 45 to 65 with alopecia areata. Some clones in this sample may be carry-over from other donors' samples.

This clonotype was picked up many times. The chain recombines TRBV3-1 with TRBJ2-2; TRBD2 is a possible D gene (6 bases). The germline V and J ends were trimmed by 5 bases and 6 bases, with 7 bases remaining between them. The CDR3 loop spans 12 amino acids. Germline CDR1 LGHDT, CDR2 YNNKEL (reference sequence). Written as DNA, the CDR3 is TGTGCCAGCAGCGGAGGGCCCGGGGAGCTGTTTTTT. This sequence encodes CASSGGPGELFF.

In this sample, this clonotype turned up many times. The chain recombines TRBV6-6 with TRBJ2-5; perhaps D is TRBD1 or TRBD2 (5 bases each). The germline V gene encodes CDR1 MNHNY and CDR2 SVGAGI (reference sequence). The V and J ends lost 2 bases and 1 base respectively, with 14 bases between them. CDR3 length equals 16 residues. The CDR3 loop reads CASSYPQGVGQETQYF. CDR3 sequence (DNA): TGTGCCAGCAGTTACCCCCAGGGAGTCGGCCAAGAGACCCAGTACTTC.

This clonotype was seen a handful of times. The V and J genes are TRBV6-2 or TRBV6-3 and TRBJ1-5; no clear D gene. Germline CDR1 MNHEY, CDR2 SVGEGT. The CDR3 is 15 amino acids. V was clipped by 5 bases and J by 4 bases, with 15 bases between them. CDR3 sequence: CASSPPSAGNQPQHF. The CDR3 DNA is TGTGCCAGCAGTCCTCCTTCAGCGGGAAATCAGCCCCAGCATTTT.

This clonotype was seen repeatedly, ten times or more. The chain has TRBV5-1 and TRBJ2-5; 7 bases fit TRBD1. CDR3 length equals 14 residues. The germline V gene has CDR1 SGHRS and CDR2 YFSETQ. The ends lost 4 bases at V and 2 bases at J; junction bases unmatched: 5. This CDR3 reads CASSAQGLQETQYF. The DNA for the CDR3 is TGCGCCAGCAGCGCACAGGGGCTTCAAGAGACCCAGTACTTC.

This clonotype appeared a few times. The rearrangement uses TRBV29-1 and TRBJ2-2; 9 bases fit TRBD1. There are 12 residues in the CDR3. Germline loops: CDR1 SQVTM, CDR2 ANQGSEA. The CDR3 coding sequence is TGCAGTACGACAGGGGGAGGCGGGGAGCTGTTTTTT. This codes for CSTTGGGGELFF.

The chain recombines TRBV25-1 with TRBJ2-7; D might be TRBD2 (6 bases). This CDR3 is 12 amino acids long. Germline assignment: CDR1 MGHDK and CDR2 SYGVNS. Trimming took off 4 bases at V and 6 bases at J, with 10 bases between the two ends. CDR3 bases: TGTGCCAGCAGTGCGGGGGTAAGCGAGCAGTACTTC. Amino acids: CASSAGVSEQYF.

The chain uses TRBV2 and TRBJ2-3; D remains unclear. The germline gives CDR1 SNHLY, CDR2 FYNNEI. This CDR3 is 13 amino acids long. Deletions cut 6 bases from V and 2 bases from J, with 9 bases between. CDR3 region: CASRGRYTDTQYF. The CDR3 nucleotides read TGTGCCAGCAGAGGACGGTACACAGATACGCAGTATTTT.

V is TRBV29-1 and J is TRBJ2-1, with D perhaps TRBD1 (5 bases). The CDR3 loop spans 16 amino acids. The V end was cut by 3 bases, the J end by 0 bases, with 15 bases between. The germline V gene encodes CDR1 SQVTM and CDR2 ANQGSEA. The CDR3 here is CSVDPPDKSSYNEQFF. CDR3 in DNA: TGCAGCGTTGATCCCCCGGACAAGAGCTCCTACAATGAGCAGTTCTTC.

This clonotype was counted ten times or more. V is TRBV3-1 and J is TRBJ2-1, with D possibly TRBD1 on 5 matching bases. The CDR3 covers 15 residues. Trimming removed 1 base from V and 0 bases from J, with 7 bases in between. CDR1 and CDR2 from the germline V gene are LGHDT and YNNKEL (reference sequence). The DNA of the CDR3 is TGTGCCAGCAGCCAAGTTGGGGCCTCCTACAATGAGCAGTTCTTC. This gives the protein CASSQVGASYNEQFF.